The 13 T cell receptor beta chains presented below share a single source sample, sequenced in a study of T-cell memory formation after mild COVID-19. In TCRdb, the 5' RACE reads were re-called with MiXCR into one record per CDR3 protein. The data contain some 130,000 distinct CDR3 sequences, about a sixth of them singletons. Sequencing input: PBMCs or a T cell subset sorted from them (not recorded which). Every receptor here comes from a man aged 18 to 29 who had mild COVID-19 (a few samples of this study predate the infection). Cell type and time point are not known.

This clonotype was observed a few times. The chain employs TRBV4-3 and TRBJ1-6; D is undetermined. Germline CDR1 reads LGHNA; CDR2 reads YSLEER. CDR3 length: 15 residues. V lost 1 base, J lost 4 bases, and 8 bases lay in between. In nucleotides, the CDR3 is TGCGCCAGCAGCCAAGCCGGCGGATATAATTCACCCCTCCACTTT. Residues: CASSQAGGYNSPLHF.

This chain connects TRBV12-3 or TRBV12-4 to TRBJ1-5; D perhaps matches TRBD1 (6 bases). Between the trimmed V and J ends, which lost 7 bases and 6 bases, there was a span of 16 bases. CDR3 length equals 14 residues. CDR3: CASTEGGVGQPQHF. DNA for the CDR3: TGTGCCAGCACCGAGGGGGGGGTAGGTCAGCCCCAGCATTTT.

Ten or more counts support this clonotype. This CDR3 is CSASRGESTEAFF. The CDR3 DNA reads as TGCAGTGCCAGTCGGGGGGAGAGCACTGAAGCTTTCTTT. The V call is TRBV20-1, the J call TRBJ1-1; D is perhaps TRBD1 (5 bases). Germline V gene sequence: CDR1 DFQATT, CDR2 SNEGSKA (reference sequence). Deletions cut 6 bases from V and 4 bases from J, with 15 bases between. The CDR3 has 13 amino acids.

The sample holds a few counts of this clonotype. The chain recombines TRBV4-2 with TRBJ2-5; 10 nucleotides line up with TRBD2. V was pared by 2 bases and J by 3 bases, with 3 bases of the junction left unmatched. The germline gives CDR1 LGHNA, CDR2 YNFKEQ. The CDR3 extends over 15 amino acids. CDR3 coding DNA: TGTGCCAGCAGCCAACGGACTAGCGGTGAAGAGACCCAGTACTTC. Protein: CASSQRTSGEETQYF.

The V and J genes are TRBV20-1 and TRBJ1-4; TRBD1 aligns across 10 bases. J gave up 7 bases and V 0 bases, and 2 bases lay outside the gene matches. Germline V gene lookup returns CDR1 DFQATT and CDR2 SNEGSKA (reference sequence). The CDR3 runs 14 residues. The CDR3 sequence is CSARDRTGGEKLFF. As DNA, the CDR3 is TGCAGTGCTAGAGATCGGACAGGGGGTGAAAAACTGTTTTTT.

This clonotype was found a few times. The rearrangement uses TRBV7-2 and TRBJ2-3; a possible D gene is TRBD2 (5 bases). V gave up 0 bases and J gave up 5 bases, with 12 bases separating them. Germline assignment: CDR1 SGHTA and CDR2 FQGNSA. The CDR3 covers 15 residues. CDR3 coding DNA: TGTGCCAGCAGCTTAGCCGGGATCGCAGGAGATACGCAGTATTTT. Translating it yields CASSLAGIAGDTQYF. The full variable domain, in which reference TRBV7-2 and TRBJ2-3 provide the parts outside the CDR3, is GAGVSQSPSNKVTEKGKDVELRCDPISGHTALYWYRQSLGQGLEFLIYFQGNSAPDKSGLPSDRFSAERTGGSVSTLTIQRTQQEDSAVYLCASSLAGIAGDTQYFGPGTRLTVL.

The gene calls are TRBV6-6 and TRBJ1-6; the D gene is possibly TRBD1 (6 bases). The V gene lost 3 bases and the J gene lost 9 bases, with 15 bases spanning the gap. This CDR3 is built from 15 residues. The germline gives CDR1 MNHNY, CDR2 SVGAGI (reference sequence). The CDR3 here is CASSYSTGRGSPLHF. The CDR3 DNA is TGTGCCAGCAGTTATTCTACAGGGAGGGGTTCACCCCTCCACTTT.

The chain combines TRBV5-1 with TRBJ1-1, with TRBD1 identical over 9 bases. J gave up 4 bases and V 7 bases, and 5 bases lay outside the gene matches. This CDR3 has 13 residues. The V gene's germline CDR1 is SGHRS and CDR2 YFSETQ. This chain's CDR3 is CASGQGLSTEAFF. Here the CDR3 DNA reads TGCGCCAGCGGACAGGGGCTGAGCACTGAAGCTTTCTTT.

The rearrangement uses TRBV9 and TRBJ2-5, with D possibly being TRBD2 (6 bases). Germline V lookup: CDR1 SGDLS, CDR2 YYNGEE. This CDR3 spans 14 amino acids. Trimming removed 5 bases at V and 5 bases at J, with 16 bases between. The DNA of the CDR3 is TGTGCCAGCAGGCGGGGAAGGGAGGAGGAGACCCAGTACTTC. Translating gives CASRRGREEETQYF.

This chain joins TRBV20-1 and TRBJ2-3; 7 nucleotides match TRBD2. Germline V gene data show CDR1 as DFQATT and CDR2 as SNEGSKA (reference sequence). Trimming cost V 5 bases and J 1 base; bases outside gene matches: 6. This CDR3 spans 14 amino acids. The CDR3: CSAALRGGTDTQYF. The CDR3 nucleotides read TGCAGTGCTGCACTACGGGGGGGCACAGATACGCAGTATTTT.

This rearrangement joins TRBV5-1 to TRBJ2-5; maybe TRBD2 (7 bases). The V and J ends lost 0 bases and 2 bases respectively, with 11 bases between them. The CDR3 consists of 15 residues. Germline lookup yields CDR1 SGHRS and CDR2 YFSETQ. CDR3 nucleotides: TGCGCCAGCAGCTTGGGTCGGGGGGCACAAGAGACCCAGTACTTC. Protein: CASSLGRGAQETQYF.

This clonotype appeared a few times. The V and J genes are TRBV20-1 and TRBJ2-2; no clear D. The CDR3 sequence is 13 residues long. Trimming cost V 5 bases and J 2 bases, with 9 bases left between them. The germline V gene has CDR1 DFQATT and CDR2 SNEGSKA (reference sequence). The CDR3 DNA is TGCAGTGCTGGACGTGAAAACACCGGGGAGCTGTTTTTT. Amino acid sequence: CSAGRENTGELFF.

The rearrangement joins TRBV5-1 to TRBJ1-1; 9 nucleotides align to TRBD1. CDR3 length: 17 residues. Germline CDR1 is SGHRS and CDR2 is YFSETQ. V was pared by 0 bases and J by 2 bases, with 8 bases of the junction left unmatched. CDR3 residues: CASSLGMGQGVNTEAFF. CDR3 in DNA: TGCGCCAGCAGCTTGGGAATGGGACAGGGAGTAAACACTGAAGCTTTCTTT.